The rows below give T cell receptor beta chains drawn from one sample of a study of T cell repertoires in cytomegalovirus infection. One entry per CDR3 protein, called by TCRdb with MiXCR from the reads. The sample has about 770,000 distinct CDR3 sequences, about 29% seen once. No antigen is known for these receptors. Sequences were derived from cultured CD8+ T cells from PBMCs, sampled from culture after CMV antigen stimulation. These receptors were taken from a human donor in good health (CMV status not recorded). Some clones in this sample may be carry-over from other donors' samples. The CDR3 runs from the conserved cysteine through the conserved F or W.

v_call	cdr3_length	j_call	cdr3_aa
TRBV25-1	15	TRBJ1-1	CASSDPGAGNTEAFF
TRBV4-1	14	TRBJ2-3	CASSQDTGQDTQYF
TRBV6-2/TRBV6-3	16	TRBJ2-3	CASSWGLAGGTDTQYF
TRBV5-1	14	TRBJ2-5	CASSLAPSGQTQYF
TRBV7-9	12	TRBJ2-1	CASSLVIYEQFF
TRBV12-3/TRBV12-4	13	TRBJ1-4	CASSWDRDEKLFF
TRBV27	14	TRBJ2-7	CASSPGLRTYEQYF
TRBV5-4	15	TRBJ2-1	CASREVGGGAFEQFF
TRBV20-1	16	TRBJ1-1	CSARKYSNRVNTEAFF
TRBV4-3	16	TRBJ2-3	CASSQDGGLSTDTQYF
TRBV20-1	17	TRBJ1-5	CSASPGQKIHSNQPQHF
TRBV15	13	TRBJ2-5	CATSSSGKETQYF
TRBV9	14	TRBJ1-1	CASSVAGSLTEAFF
TRBV4-1	14	TRBJ2-2	CASSIRDRGGELFF
TRBV25-1	14	TRBJ2-5	CASSDGAGRETQYF
TRBV12-3/TRBV12-4	16	TRBJ1-5	CASSRNGLAGNQPQHF
TRBV27	15	TRBJ1-1	CASSAGAGLNTEAFF
TRBV6-5	18	TRBJ2-2	CASSYGQGFRGSTGELFF
TRBV10-3	14	TRBJ2-1	CATGLAGDYNEQFF
TRBV7-6	14	TRBJ1-4	CASSPTGALEKLFF
TRBV4-1	15	TRBJ1-2	CASSQGQYLNYGYTF
TRBV7-9	12	TRBJ1-5	CASSPGVQPQHF
TRBV5-4	15	TRBJ2-1	CASRWDAPQENEQFF
TRBV27	16	TRBJ2-2	CASSLSGGPWTGELFF
TRBV20-1	14	TRBJ2-3	CSAWAPSGTDTQYF
TRBV6-6	12	TRBJ2-1	CANREGYNEQFF
TRBV5-1	15	TRBJ2-2	CASSLSEMNTGELFF
TRBV7-8	15	TRBJ2-5	CASSLLLAYQETQYF
TRBV6-6	18	TRBJ2-7	CASSYLQPGLGDSYEQYF
TRBV2	14	TRBJ2-2	CASYAGGVTGELFF
TRBV7-6	16	TRBJ2-1	CASSLAAGHNYNEQFF
TRBV6-5	14	TRBJ2-1	CASSYSAGQVEQFF
TRBV27	14	TRBJ1-1	CASSLSGGRRVVCF
TRBV6-2/TRBV6-3	14	TRBJ1-5	CASTQDSRNQPQHF
TRBV5-8	21	TRBJ2-1	CASSLGSGAPHRDSTYNEQFF
TRBV6-5	18	TRBJ1-4	CASSYSSVRGALNEKLFF
TRBV6-2/TRBV6-3	12	TRBJ1-3	CASTSSGNTIYF
TRBV20-1	15	TRBJ2-1	CSASPLAGAWDEQFF
TRBV20-1	16	TRBJ2-3	CSAKTSGGAGVDTQYF
TRBV7-9	12	TRBJ2-5	CASASNQETQYF
TRBV11-3	16	TRBJ1-5	CASSSYRAFSNQPQHF
TRBV6-5	15	TRBJ2-2	CASSPQGTNTGELFF
TRBV9	14	TRBJ1-6	CASSVVQYNSPLHF
TRBV6-2/TRBV6-3	15	TRBJ1-6	CASSYPAGRDSPLHF
TRBV11-2	17	TRBJ1-1	CASSLWVIGHRNTEAFF
TRBV27	14	TRBJ2-2	CASRRQGASGELFF
TRBV20-1	15	TRBJ2-5	CSAPGGSGGGETQYF
TRBV18	18	TRBJ1-1	CASSPVSGQNLSATEAFF
TRBV5-6	14	TRBJ1-2	CASSFRQTLGGYTF
TRBV7-6	15	TRBJ2-3	CASSLGTSVTDTQYF
TRBV12-5	14	TRBJ2-1	CASQTGAVDNEQFF
TRBV4-1	15	TRBJ1-5	CASSDRPLDREPQHF
TRBV2	15	TRBJ2-7	CASSRGSTASYEQYF
TRBV7-3	15	TRBJ1-1	CASSLHGTGTTEAFF
TRBV12-3/TRBV12-4	12	TRBJ2-5	CASSFGVETQYF
TRBV11-2	15	TRBJ2-3	CASSLEGILTPGQYF
TRBV19	15	TRBJ1-1	CASSPRERMNTEAFF
TRBV27	16	TRBJ2-1	CASSFQAGGVYNEQFF
TRBV24-1	17	TRBJ2-3	CATSDYSLGPYTDTQYF